This T cell receptor (beta chain) stems from a study of cytomegalovirus exposure and HLA in healthy donors. Vbeta (60) and Jbeta (13) primers were used in the PCR. Libraries were prepared by immunoSEQ multiplex PCR; TCRdb keeps only in-frame clonotypes and omits some of them. The sample yields tens of thousands of clones, 65% seen once. The clonotype originates from a woman in her forties or fifties in good health and CMV-seropositive. The sample taken for sequencing was PBMCs.

The CDR3: CASSLSGNTIYF. In DNA form, the CDR3 reads TGTGCCAGCAGCCTCTCTGGAAACACCATATATTTT. The chain uses TRBV9 and TRBJ1-3, with unresolved D. The CDR3 loop spans 12 amino acids. Trimming left V 4 bases short and J 0 bases short, with 2 bases between. From germline, CDR1 is SGDLS and CDR2 YYNGEE.